The next 25 T cell receptor beta chains were all read from a single sample in a study of CD8+ T cells in alopecia areata. Extracted RNA was reverse transcribed into cDNA, the sequencing template. Sequencing was performed with immunoSEQ multiplex PCR; in TCRdb, only in-frame clones are kept and a portion is missing. The table lists 90,000 to 150,000 clones, 50% to 55% of them singletons, with around 0.44% in the top ten. Described treatment: oral pan-JAK inhibitor, 5-10 mg twice daily. Sequences were derived from CD4+ T cells sorted from blood, sampled at week 4, from a patient treated with tofacitinib. Receptors originate from a human donor with alopecia areata.

This clone was observed a few times. This chain joins TRBV28 and TRBJ1-1; unclear D gene. The CDR3 is 11 residues long. V was cut by 4 bases and J by 4 bases, with 4 bases left in between. The germline V gene encodes CDR1 MDHEN and CDR2 SYDVKM. The CDR3 region is CASSSPTEAFF. The CDR3 bases are TGTGCCAGCAGTTCCCCCACTGAAGCTTTCTTT. Filled out from reference TRBV28 and TRBJ1-1, the complete variable domain reads DVKVTQSSRYLVKRTGEKVFLECVQDMDHENMFWYRQDPGLGLRLIYFSYDVKMKEKGDIPEGYSVSREKKERFSLILESASTNQTSMYLCASSSPTEAFFGQGTRLTVV.

The chain has TRBV29-1 and TRBJ1-5; no firm D call. V gave up 2 bases and J gave up 7 bases, with 12 bases separating them. CDR3 length equals 13 residues. The V gene's germline CDR1 is SQVTM and CDR2 ANQGSEA. In DNA form, the CDR3 reads TGCAGCGTTGAATCCGGGATCGGGCAGCCCCAGCATTTT. This gives the protein CSVESGIGQPQHF.

This clone was seen just once. This rearrangement joins TRBV5-1 to TRBJ1-2; D is ambiguous. Trimming cost V 3 bases and J 4 bases, with 10 bases left between them. This CDR3 region has 13 residues. Germline CDR1 is SGHRS and CDR2 is YFSETQ. DNA for the CDR3: TGCGCCAGCAGCTCACCAGAGGGCTATGGCTACACCTTC. Translating it yields CASSSPEGYGYTF.

The count of this clone is one. This chain joins TRBV30 and TRBJ2-6; no firm D call. From germline, CDR1 is GTSNPN and CDR2 SVGIG (reference sequence). The CDR3 length is 13 residues. V was shortened by 3 bases and J by 0 bases, with 3 bases between the two germline ends. CDR3 amino acids: CAWRHSGANVLTF. For the CDR3, the DNA is TGTGCCTGGAGGCACTCTGGGGCCAACGTCCTGACTTTC. Full variable domain (rest looked up from reference TRBV30 and TRBJ2-6): SQTIHQWPATLVQPVGSPLSLECTVEGTSNPNLYWYRQAAGRGLQLLFYSVGIGQISSEVPQNLSASRPQDRQFILSSKKLLLSDSGFYLCAWRHSGANVLTFGAGSRLTVL.

The rearrangement uses TRBV11-2 and TRBJ2-6, with D possibly matching TRBD1 (5 bases). Trimming removed 2 bases at V and 0 bases at J, with 5 bases between. CDR1 is SGHAT, CDR2 FQNNGV, per germline. The CDR3 covers 15 residues. CDR3 protein: CASSLQGSGANVLTF. DNA of the CDR3: TGTGCCAGCAGCTTACAGGGCTCTGGGGCCAACGTCCTGACTTTC.

The J gene is TRBJ1-1, the V gene TRBV27; the D gene is possibly TRBD1 (6 bases). V lost 7 bases to trimming and J lost 2 bases, with 14 bases between them. The CDR3 length is 14 residues. CDR1 and CDR2 from the germline V gene are MNHEY and SMNVEV (reference sequence). The CDR3 sequence is CASTTDSFNTEAFF. The DNA for the CDR3 is TGTGCCAGCACCACGGACAGCTTTAACACTGAAGCTTTCTTT.

In this sample, this clone turned up a few times. V and J are TRBV5-1 and TRBJ2-1, with D possibly TRBD2 on 6 matching bases. Germline values: CDR1 SGHRS, CDR2 YFSETQ. This CDR3 has 17 amino acids. V shed 0 bases and J shed 0 bases, with 13 bases lying between them. The CDR3 DNA reads TGCGCCAGCAGCTTGGATCCCATCGGGAGCTCCTACAATGAGCAGTTCTTC. Amino acids: CASSLDPIGSSYNEQFF.

This chain connects TRBV29-1 to TRBJ2-3; possible D gene TRBD2, 6 bases. Trimming removed 3 bases at V and 2 bases at J, with 12 bases between. Germline V gene data show CDR1 as SQVTM and CDR2 as ANQGSEA. The CDR3 covers 14 residues. CDR3 DNA: TGCAGCGTTGAGAGGAGCGGGCTCACAGATACGCAGTATTTT. As protein: CSVERSGLTDTQYF.

The CDR3 DNA follows: TGCAGCGTTGAAGGTGGCAGGGGAAGGTGGGGCTACACCTTC. Translating gives CSVEGGRGRWGYTF. The rearrangement links TRBV29-1 to TRBJ1-2; perhaps TRBD1 as D (6 bases). The V end was cut by 1 base, the J end by 8 bases, with 17 bases between. The CDR3 totals 14 residues. Germline lookup yields CDR1 SQVTM and CDR2 ANQGSEA. The whole variable domain, filled in from reference TRBV29-1 and TRBJ1-2, reads SAVISQKPSRDICQRGTSLTIQCQVDSQVTMMFWYRQQPGQSLTLIATANQGSEATYESGFVIDKFPISRPNLTFSTLTVSNMSPEDSSIYLCSVEGGRGRWGYTFGSGTRLTVV.

This clone came up a few times. The CDR3 DNA sequence: TGTGCCAGCAGCCGGACCGGACAGGGGACCGGGGAGCTGTTTTTT. This gives the protein CASSRTGQGTGELFF. The chain recombines TRBV7-9 with TRBJ2-2; TRBD1 agrees at 9 bases. V shed 5 bases, J shed 5 bases, and the junction held 6 bases outside the gene matches. There are 15 residues in the CDR3. Germline values: CDR1 SEHNR, CDR2 FQNEAQ (reference sequence).

This chain connects TRBV29-1 to TRBJ1-3; no definite D call. Looked up from germline, CDR1 is SQVTM and CDR2 is ANQGSEA. V lost 6 bases to trimming and J lost 0 bases, with 12 bases between them. The CDR3 is made up of 14 amino acids. The DNA for the CDR3 is TGCAGCGTCCTCAAAGGATTCTCTGGAAACACCATATATTTT. This gives the protein CSVLKGFSGNTIYF.

This clone was observed a handful of times. The chain has TRBV29-1 and TRBJ2-3; D is perhaps TRBD1 or TRBD2 (6 bases each). The CDR3 loop spans 14 amino acids. The ends were cut back, 3 bases at V and 6 bases at J, with 16 bases in the middle. Germline V gives CDR1 SQVTM, CDR2 ANQGSEA. CDR3 sequence: CSVDMGGAIDTQYF. In nucleotides, the CDR3 is TGCAGCGTTGATATGGGGGGCGCGATCGATACGCAGTATTTT.

The V and J genes are TRBV7-2 and TRBJ1-2; D gene ambiguous. V was trimmed by 1 base and J by 8 bases, leaving 8 bases between them. Germline CDR1 is SGHTA and CDR2 is FQGNSA. CDR3 length equals 12 residues. The CDR3 loop reads CASSLEAGGYTF. CDR3 bases: TGTGCCAGCAGCTTAGAGGCGGGGGGCTACACCTTC.

The chain links TRBV6-5 to TRBJ1-4; D gene ambiguous. Trimming left V 0 bases short and J 7 bases short, with 12 bases between. This CDR3 is built from 15 residues. Germline values: CDR1 MNHEY, CDR2 SVGAGI. The CDR3 protein is CASSYSRVRSEKLFF. Written as DNA, the CDR3 is TGTGCCAGCAGTTACTCGAGAGTACGAAGTGAAAAACTGTTTTTT.

This clone was found a few times. The V call is TRBV25-1, the J call TRBJ2-7, with TRBD2 matching 7 bases. Germline V gives CDR1 MGHDK, CDR2 SYGVNS. The CDR3 spans 14 residues. The V gene end was trimmed by 5 bases and the J gene end by 1 base; junction bases not matched to a gene: 5. The CDR3 DNA reads as TGTGCCAGCAGTCCCTCCGGGGGGTCCTACGAGCAGTACTTC. Protein sequence: CASSPSGGSYEQYF.

V and J are TRBV29-1 and TRBJ2-5; TRBD2 might be the D (5 bases). Germline loops: CDR1 SQVTM, CDR2 ANQGSEA. The CDR3 is made up of 13 amino acids. V shed 4 bases and J shed 3 bases, with 12 bases lying between them. CDR3 bases: TGCAGCGTTGGTCTGAGGGCCAAAGAGACCCAGTACTTC. Its translation is CSVGLRAKETQYF.

The V call is TRBV27, the J call TRBJ2-7; TRBD2 is a possible D gene (5 bases). The CDR3 runs 16 residues. V dropped 7 bases and J dropped 3 bases, with 22 bases sitting between them. The germline gives CDR1 MNHEY, CDR2 SMNVEV (reference sequence). CDR3 in DNA: TGTGCCAGCAAGCGAGGGTTGGGGTCGCCAAACTACGAGCAGTACTTC. Protein: CASKRGLGSPNYEQYF.

J is TRBJ1-5 and V is TRBV7-2; 7 bases match TRBD1. The CDR3 sequence is 15 residues long. CDR1 and CDR2 from the germline V gene are SGHTA and FQGNSA. J gave up 4 bases and V 5 bases, and 8 bases lay outside the gene matches. Written as DNA, the CDR3 is TGTGCCAGCAGCCCCCATCAGGGGGGGAATCAGCCCCAGCATTTT. It translates to CASSPHQGGNQPQHF.

In its sample, this clone was seen a few times. The chain carries TRBV29-1 and TRBJ2-7; the D is unclear. There are 13 residues in the CDR3. CDR1 is SQVTM and CDR2 is ANQGSEA in the germline V gene. V was shortened by 4 bases and J by 3 bases, with 13 bases between the two germline ends. CDR3 residues: CSVGGRLVYEQYF. For the CDR3, the DNA is TGCAGCGTTGGAGGCCGGTTGGTCTACGAGCAGTACTTC.

This chain links TRBV9 with TRBJ1-1; D ambiguous. The V end was cut by 7 bases, the J end by 1 base, with 20 bases between. Germline CDR1 reads SGDLS; CDR2 reads YYNGEE. The CDR3 totals 16 residues. CDR3 sequence (DNA): TGTGCCAGCCCCGATGTGGAGACATATCCGAACACTGAAGCTTTCTTT. Translating gives CASPDVETYPNTEAFF.

This chain links TRBV28 with TRBJ1-2; D unclear. Trimming shortened V by 6 bases and J by 8 bases, and 16 bases separated the two germline ends. CDR3 length equals 13 residues. The germline gives CDR1 MDHEN, CDR2 SYDVKM. The CDR3 is CASSLTVAKGYTF. The DNA of the CDR3 is TGTGCCAGCAGCTTAACCGTCGCAAAAGGCTACACCTTC.

V usage is TRBV19 and J usage is TRBJ1-1, with 8 bases identical to TRBD1. CDR3 length: 12 amino acids. The trim removed 10 bases at V and 6 bases at J, leaving 7 bases unmatched. Germline V gene data show CDR1 as LNHDA and CDR2 as SQIVND (reference sequence). CDR3 region: CATRPGGSEAFF. The CDR3 DNA is TGTGCCACCCGCCCAGGGGGCTCTGAAGCTTTCTTT.

This chain links TRBV7-9 with TRBJ2-5; 11 nucleotides align to TRBD2. Germline V lookup: CDR1 SEHNR, CDR2 FQNEAQ (reference sequence). Trimming took 5 bases from V and 2 from J; bases not matched to a gene: 4. This CDR3 is 15 amino acids long. This chain's CDR3 is CASSLGTSGQETQYF. The CDR3 nucleotides are TGTGCCAGCAGCCTAGGGACTAGCGGACAAGAGACCCAGTACTTC.

CDR3 protein: CASTPGGNSNQPQHF. The CDR3 nucleotides are TGTGCCAGCACTCCTGGGGGGAATAGCAATCAGCCCCAGCATTTT. The gene calls are TRBV28 and TRBJ1-5; weak D call: TRBD1 (5 bases). Germline V gene sequence: CDR1 MDHEN, CDR2 SYDVKM. The CDR3 is 15 amino acids. Trimming removed 7 bases at V and 0 bases at J, with 13 bases between.

This rearrangement joins TRBV30 to TRBJ2-6; no firm D call. There are 12 residues in the CDR3. Germline assignment: CDR1 GTSNPN and CDR2 SVGIG (reference sequence). V lost 2 bases and J 4 bases, leaving 3 bases between the germline ends. CDR3 coding DNA: TGTGCCTGGAGTCAAGGGGCCAACGTCCTGACTTTC. Translated: CAWSQGANVLTF.